Listed below are T cell receptor beta chains from one sample, sequenced in a study of T cell responses to AZD1222 COVID-19 vaccine. Measured with immunoSEQ multiplex PCR; TCRdb has only the in-frame clones, and not every one. The sample consists of roughly 110,000 clones, 70% to 90% of them appearing once. The sequences come from peripheral blood, collected 28 days after the second AZD1222 dose. The receptor source for this set is an adult who received the AZD1222 COVID-19 vaccine. CDR3s include the opening cysteine and the closing phenylalanine or tryptophan.

TRBJ2-5 | TRBV5-4 | CASSPTTGKETQYF
TRBJ1-2 | TRBV11-2 | CASSFASGTGYGYTF
TRBJ1-3 | TRBV7-2 | CASSKRQTDSGNTIYF
TRBJ2-1 | TRBV12-3/TRBV12-4 | CASSPLAGGQFF
TRBJ1-5 | TRBV30 | CAWSWQGSSNQPQHF
TRBJ1-5 | TRBV18 | CASSPDRARGIQPQHF
TRBJ1-1 | TRBV3-1/TRBV3-2 | CASSDTRGTEAFF
TRBJ2-5 | TRBV7-2 | CASSPGTGMGTQYF
TRBJ1-6 | TRBV6-2/TRBV6-3 | CASSYGHNNSPLHF
TRBJ2-7 | TRBV7-2 | CASSLGRQGEQYEQYF
TRBJ2-3 | TRBV5-1 | CASSLGRGGTDTQYF
TRBJ2-7 | TRBV5-1 | CASSLYAVSSSYEQYF
TRBJ1-4 | TRBV7-9 | CASSAGWGEKLFF
TRBJ1-5 | TRBV6-1 | CASSGSRTGGWSNQPQHF
TRBJ2-3 | TRBV2 | CASSEVGDTDTQYF
TRBJ2-3 | TRBV28 | CASSLRGADTQYF
TRBJ1-2 | TRBV6-1 | CASSPLDRNYGYTF
TRBJ2-6 | TRBV4-3 | CASSQEFGSGANVLTF
TRBJ1-1 | TRBV4-2 | CASSHAAGPQNTEAFF
TRBJ1-6 | TRBV6-5 | CASRLDRVSPLHF
TRBJ2-7 | TRBV6-5 | CASSYSGAGYEQYF
TRBJ1-3 | TRBV21-1 | CASSTRQGFSGNTIYF